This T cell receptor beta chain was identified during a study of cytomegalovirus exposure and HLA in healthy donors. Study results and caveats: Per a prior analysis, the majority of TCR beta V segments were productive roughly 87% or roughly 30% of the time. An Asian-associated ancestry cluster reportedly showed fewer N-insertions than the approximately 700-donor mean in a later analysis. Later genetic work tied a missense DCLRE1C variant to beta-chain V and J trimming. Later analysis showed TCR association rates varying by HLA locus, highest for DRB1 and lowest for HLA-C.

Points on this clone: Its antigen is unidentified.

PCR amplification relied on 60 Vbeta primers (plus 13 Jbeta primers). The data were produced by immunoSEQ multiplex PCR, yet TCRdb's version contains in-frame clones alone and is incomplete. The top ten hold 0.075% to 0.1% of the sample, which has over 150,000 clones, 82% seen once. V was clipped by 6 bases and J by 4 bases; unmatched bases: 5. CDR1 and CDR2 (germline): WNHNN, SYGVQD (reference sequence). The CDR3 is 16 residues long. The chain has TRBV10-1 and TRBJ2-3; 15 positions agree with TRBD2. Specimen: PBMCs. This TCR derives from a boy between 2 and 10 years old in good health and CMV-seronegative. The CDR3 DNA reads TGCGCCAGCAGCCCAGGACTAGCGGGGGGGCCAGATACGCAGTATTTT. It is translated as CASSPGLAGGPDTQYF.